These 9 T cell receptor beta chains share one sample of origin, sequenced in a study of cytomegalovirus exposure and HLA in healthy donors. A multiplex PCR was run with 60 Vbeta primers and 13 Jbeta primers. Measured with immunoSEQ multiplex PCR; TCRdb has only the in-frame clones, and not every one. The specimen's table records 50,000 to 70,000 clones. The sample consisted of PBMCs. The receptors stem from a woman aged 18-30 years in good health and CMV-seronegative.

This chain joins TRBV19 and TRBJ1-2; unclear D gene. V lost 3 bases and J 2 bases, leaving 10 bases between the germline ends. CDR1 is LNHDA and CDR2 is SQIVND in the germline V gene (reference sequence). This CDR3 is built from 14 residues. CDR3 sequence (DNA): TGTGCCAGTAGTATCGTCGCGGGAAACTATGGCTACACCTTC. It is translated as CASSIVAGNYGYTF.

This chain uses TRBV18 with TRBJ2-4; a possible D gene is TRBD2 (6 bases). Trimming left V 4 bases short and J 8 bases short, with 18 bases between. In germline, CDR1 is KGHSH, CDR2 LQKENI. The CDR3 totals 15 residues. CDR3 DNA: TGTGCCAGCTCACGGGAGGTCCCATCGGCCGACATTCAGTACTTC. Translated, it gives CASSREVPSADIQYF.

The V call is TRBV6-1, the J call TRBJ2-1; 10 bases agree with TRBD2. The CDR3 runs 15 residues. Germline CDR1 reads MNHNS; CDR2 reads SASEGT. With V trimmed by 1 base and J by 7 bases, 4 bases remained unmatched. Here the CDR3 DNA reads TGTGCCAGCAGTGAAGGGACTAGCGGTGGGAATGAGCAGTTCTTC. Translating gives CASSEGTSGGNEQFF.

The genes are TRBV29-1 and TRBJ1-1; no clear D gene. The V gene's germline CDR1 is SQVTM and CDR2 ANQGSEA. V was shortened by 0 bases and J by 5 bases, with 10 bases between the two germline ends. This CDR3 spans 13 amino acids. The CDR3 here is CSVEDQAWTEAFF. The CDR3 DNA reads as TGCAGCGTTGAAGATCAGGCCTGGACTGAAGCTTTCTTT.

This rearrangement joins TRBV4-2 to TRBJ2-7; 10 nucleotides line up with TRBD2. J gave up 0 bases and V 4 bases, and 0 bases lay outside the gene matches. This CDR3 contains 14 residues. Germline-derived CDR1 and CDR2 are LGHNA and YNFKEQ. CDR3 protein: CASSPSGSSYEQYF. CDR3 DNA: TGTGCCAGCAGCCCTAGCGGGAGCTCCTACGAGCAGTACTTC.

The chain is built from TRBV5-1 and TRBJ1-4; tentative D call: TRBD1 (5 bases). The germline V gene has CDR1 SGHRS and CDR2 YFSETQ. Trimming left V 4 bases short and J 10 bases short, with 23 bases between. The CDR3 is made up of 16 amino acids. CDR3 DNA sequence: TGCGCCAGCAGCGCCGAGGGGCCCCGGGGGATGGGAAAACTGTTTTTT. Encoded protein: CASSAEGPRGMGKLFF. Full variable domain (missing parts from reference TRBV5-1 and TRBJ1-4): KAGVTQTPRYLIKTRGQQVTLSCSPISGHRSVSWYQQTPGQGLQFLFEYFSETQRNKGNFPGRFSGRQFSNSRSEMNVSTLELGDSALYLCASSAEGPRGMGKLFFGSGTQLSVL.

This sequence joins TRBV11-3 and TRBJ2-7; D ambiguous. From germline, CDR1 is SGHNT and CDR2 YENEEA. The CDR3 consists of 11 residues. The germline V and J ends were trimmed by 2 bases and 7 bases, with 6 bases remaining between them. CDR3 DNA sequence: TGTGCCAGCAGCTTATTGTCTGAGCAGTACTTC. Amino acids: CASSLLSEQYF.

V is TRBV28 and J is TRBJ2-7; TRBD2 aligns across 10 bases. The CDR3 extends over 14 amino acids. Germline V gene data show CDR1 as MDHEN and CDR2 as SYDVKM. The trim removed 2 bases at V and 3 bases at J, leaving 1 base unmatched. CDR3 sequence reads: CASSLRLAGYEQYF. In DNA, the CDR3 is TGTGCCAGCAGTTTAAGACTAGCGGGCTACGAGCAGTACTTC.

The V gene is TRBV9, the J gene TRBJ2-5, with D possibly TRBD1 on 5 matching bases. This CDR3 spans 14 amino acids. Trimming removed 2 bases from V and 1 base from J, with 9 bases in between. Per germline, CDR1 SGDLS and CDR2 YYNGEE. The CDR3 DNA is TGTGCCAGCAGCGTTAACCAGGGCCAAGAGACCCAGTACTTC. This encodes CASSVNQGQETQYF.